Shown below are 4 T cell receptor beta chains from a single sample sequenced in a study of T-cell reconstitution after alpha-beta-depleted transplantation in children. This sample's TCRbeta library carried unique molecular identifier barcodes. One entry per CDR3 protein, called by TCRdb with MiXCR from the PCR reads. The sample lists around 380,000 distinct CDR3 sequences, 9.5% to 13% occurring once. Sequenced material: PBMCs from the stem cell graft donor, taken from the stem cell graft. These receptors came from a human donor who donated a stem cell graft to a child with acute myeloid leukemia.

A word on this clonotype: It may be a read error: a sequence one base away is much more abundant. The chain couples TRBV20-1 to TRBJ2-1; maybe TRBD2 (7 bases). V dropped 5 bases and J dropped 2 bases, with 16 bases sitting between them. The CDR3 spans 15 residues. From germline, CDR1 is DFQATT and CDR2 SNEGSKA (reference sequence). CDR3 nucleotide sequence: TGCAGTGCTGGCGAGGGGGGGGGCCCCTACAATGAGCAGTTCTTC. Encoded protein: CSAGEGGGPYNEQFF.

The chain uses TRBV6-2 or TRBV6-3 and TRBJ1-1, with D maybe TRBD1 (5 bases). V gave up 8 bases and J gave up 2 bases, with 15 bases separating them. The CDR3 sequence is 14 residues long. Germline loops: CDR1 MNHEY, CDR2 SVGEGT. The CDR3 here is CASGPPGRNTEAFF. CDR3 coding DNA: TGTGCCAGCGGGCCCCCGGGACGCAACACTGAAGCTTTCTTT.

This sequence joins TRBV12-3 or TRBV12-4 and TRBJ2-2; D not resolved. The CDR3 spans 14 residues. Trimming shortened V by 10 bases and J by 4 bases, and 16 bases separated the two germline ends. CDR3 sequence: CATTPNPSTGELFF. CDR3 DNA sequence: TGTGCCACCACCCCAAACCCGAGCACCGGGGAGCTGTTTTTT.

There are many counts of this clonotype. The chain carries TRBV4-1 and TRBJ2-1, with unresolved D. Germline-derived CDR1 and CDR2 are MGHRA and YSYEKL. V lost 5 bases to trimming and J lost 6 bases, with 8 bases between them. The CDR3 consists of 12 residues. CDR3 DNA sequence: TGCGCCAGCAGCTTCCCGGCCAATGAGCAGTTCTTC. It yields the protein CASSFPANEQFF.